Listed below are T cell receptor delta chains from one sample, sequenced in a study of delta chains in infants with herpesvirus infections. TCRdb reanalysed the RT-PCR reads with CATT. The sample has under 900 delta-chain clones, about 35% seen once. The material was peripheral blood, obtained at time point 2 of longitudinal follow-up. These receptors came from a human donor who was a Ugandan infant, either HIV-exposed or HIV-unexposed (not recorded which). The CDR3 runs from the conserved cysteine through the conserved F or W. The D gene is left open where the match is weak. A row's size may be missing; if present it is once, few, many or a size class.

cdr3_aa cdr3_nt d_call v_call clone_size j_call
CALGALPGPSYRSSRGTPYTDKLIF TGTGCTCTTGGGGCGCTTCCCGGGCCTTCCTACAGGAGTTCACGGGGGACCCCGTACACCGATAAACTCATCTTT TRDD2 TRDV1 medium-sized TRDJ1
CACDTLDKELYTDKLIF TGTGCCTGTGACACCCTGGATAAGGAACTGTACACCGATAAACTCATCTTT - TRDV2 - TRDJ1
CACDAILGEKKTIDKLIF TGTGCCTGTGACGCTATACTGGGGGAAAAGAAAACTATCGATAAACTCATCTTT TRDD3 TRDV2 - TRDJ1
CACDPLGDFDKLIF TGTGCCTGTGACCCACTGGGGGATTTCGATAAACTCATCTTT TRDD3 TRDV2 - TRDJ1
CALGAPSSILGDTRYTDKLIF TGTGCTCTTGGGGCTCCTTCGTCAATACTGGGGGATACCCGGTACACCGATAAACTCATCTTT TRDD3 TRDV1 large TRDJ1
CACDTLLGDTRSTDKLIF TGTGCCTGTGACACGCTACTGGGGGATACGCGGTCCACCGATAAACTCATCTTT TRDD3 TRDV2 - TRDJ1
CACDALLGDQYTDKLIF TGTGCCTGTGACGCCTTACTGGGGGACCAGTACACCGATAAACTCATCTTT TRDD3 TRDV2 large TRDJ1
CALGELHRSTPSPWGIPYTDKLIF TGTGCTCTTGGGGAACTCCATCGATCTACACCGTCACCCTGGGGGATACCGTACACCGATAAACTCATCTTT TRDD3 TRDV1 - TRDJ1
CACDTVKLPTRVVVRGNDTDKLIF TGTGCCTGTGACACCGTAAAACTTCCTACTAGAGTAGTGGTGAGGGGGAACGACACCGATAAACTCATCTTT TRDD2 TRDV2 - TRDJ1
CALGEISGPRGGSNKLIF TGTGCTCTTGGGGAGATCTCCGGGCCAAGGGGGGGATCAAATAAACTCATCTTT TRDD3 TRDV1 - TRDJ1
CACDTWDTRQMFF TGTGCCTGTGACACCTGGGACACCCGACAGATGTTTTTC - TRDV2 large TRDJ3
CALGELPLTGGYAGPWALRTDKLIF TGTGCTCTTGGGGAACTTCCTCTTACTGGGGGATACGCGGGTCCTTGGGCTCTGAGAACCGATAAACTCATCTTT TRDD3 TRDV1 few TRDJ1
CACDPLGPPQSTYTDKLIF TGTGCCTGTGACCCCCTGGGACCACCGCAATCGACGTACACCGATAAACTCATCTTT - TRDV2 medium-sized TRDJ1
CACRIRDATDKLIF TGTGCTTGTAGGATACGAGACGCAACCGATAAACTCATCTTT TRDD3 TRAV36/DV7 large TRDJ1
CACDAWGVYTDKLIF TGTGCCTGTGACGCATGGGGGGTTTACACCGATAAACTCATCTTT - TRDV2 - TRDJ1
CACDGLTGLYTDKLIF TGTGCCTGTGACGGGCTTACTGGGCTGTACACCGATAAACTCATCTTT - TRDV2 large TRDJ1
CAQTENLWGPIVTDKLIF TGTGCCCAGACAGAGAACCTCTGGGGACCCATTGTCACCGATAAACTCATCTTT - TRDV3 - TRDJ1
CAILGDSPDKLIF TGTGCGATCCTGGGGGATAGTCCCGATAAACTCATCTTT TRDD3 TRDV2 - TRDJ1
CALGETFDTPSKNTDKLIF TGTGCTCTTGGGGAAACATTTGATACCCCTAGCAAGAACACCGATAAACTCATCTTT - TRDV1 large TRDJ1
CACDTVGIPYTDKLIF TGTGCCTGTGACACTGTGGGGATCCCCTACACCGATAAACTCATCTTT - TRDV2 few TRDJ1
CALGEPAIRGRNTDKLIF TGTGCTCTTGGGGAACCTGCTATACGGGGGAGAAACACCGATAAACTCATCTTT - TRDV1 - TRDJ1
CAASGPSYVSWGIQAKQVPGWGTDKLIF TGTGCAGCAAGCGGCCCTTCCTACGTTTCCTGGGGGATACAGGCTAAGCAAGTACCAGGCTGGGGCACCGATAAACTCATCTTT TRDD3 TRAV29/DV5 few TRDJ1
CALGTSSSYWGIEVLIF TGTGCTCTTGGAACTTCCTCCTCGTACTGGGGGATCGAGGTACTCATCTTT TRDD3 TRDV1 large TRDJ1
CACDPLRTGGFRGTDKLIF TGTGCCTGTGACCCTCTTCGTACTGGGGGATTTCGTGGAACCGATAAACTCATCTTT TRDD3 TRDV2 few TRDJ1
CACDTLTGGYFTDKLIF TGTGCCTGTGACACCCTTACTGGGGGATATTTCACCGATAAACTCATCTTT TRDD3 TRDV2 few TRDJ1
CALGERRPSRAHTGGYDKLIF TGTGCTCTTGGGGAGCGTCGACCTTCTCGGGCCCATACTGGGGGATACGATAAACTCATCTTT TRDD3 TRDV1 - TRDJ1
CAWDWGYWGPRGTAQLFF TGTGCCTGGGATTGGGGGTACTGGGGGCCCCGGGGGACAGCACAACTCTTCTTT TRDD3 TRDV2 - TRDJ2
CALGEFPKWGSPPGGTDKLIF TGTGCTCTTGGGGAGTTTCCTAAGTGGGGGTCACCGCCGGGGGGCACCGATAAACTCATCTTT - TRDV1 large TRDJ1
CACLKIWGIPDKLIF TGTGCCTGCCTAAAGATCTGGGGGATACCCGATAAACTCATCTTT TRDD3 TRDV2 few TRDJ1
CACDTIYRSSWDTRQMFF TGTGCCTGTGACACCATATACCGAAGCTCCTGGGACACCCGACAGATGTTTTTC - TRDV2 large TRDJ3
CAVRIILGDTNPEKLIF TGTGCTGTAAGAATCATACTGGGGGATACTAACCCGGAAAAACTCATCTTT TRDD3 TRAV36/DV7 large TRDJ1
CACDPVSSARTAQLFF TGTGCCTGTGATCCTGTTTCTTCCGCACGTACAGCACAACTCTTCTTT - TRDV2 few TRDJ2
CAFSLLGDTLSWDTRQMFF TGTGCCTTCTCATTACTGGGGGATACGCTCTCCTGGGACACCCGACAGATGTTTTTC TRDD3 TRDV2 few TRDJ3
CACDTVGGYTDKLIF TGTGCCTGTGACACCGTGGGGGGGTACACCGATAAACTCATCTTT - TRDV2 few TRDJ1
CACDTGGYSSWDTRQMFF TGTGCCTGTGACACTGGGGGGTACAGCTCCTGGGACACCCGACAGATGTTTTTC - TRDV2 large TRDJ3
CACDTWASLDKLIF TGTGCCTGTGACACCTGGGCCTCACTCGATAAACTCATCTTT - TRDV2 large TRDJ1
CALGENCVTFCWGIRSDKLIF TGTGCTCTTGGGGAAAATTGTGTTACCTTTTGCTGGGGGATACGCTCCGATAAACTCATCTTT TRDD3 TRDV1 once TRDJ1